This TCR beta chain was sequenced during a study of T cells after posttransplantation cyclophosphamide. Clones were sequenced by immunoSEQ multiplex PCR, and TCRdb holds only the in-frame ones, with some missing. In the table there are tens of thousands of clones, more than 85% of which are singletons. Cells defined as naive were viable CD3+CD4+ or CD3+CD8+ and CCR7+CD45RA+CD45RO-CD95-CD27+CD28+. The ends lost 1 base at V and 2 bases at J; junction bases unmatched: 12. The CDR3 extends over 19 amino acids. CDR1 SGHRS and CDR2 YFSETQ come from the germline V gene. The source material was naive CD4+ T cells sorted from blood. This TCR was recovered from a man aged 25-45 years in good health and a related stem cell transplant donor. The rearrangement links TRBV5-1 to TRBJ2-3; 11 positions match TRBD2. This CDR3 reads CASSLISGGATVTTDTQYF. The DNA for the CDR3 is TGCGCCAGCAGCTTGATTAGCGGGGGGGCAACGGTCACCACAGATACGCAGTATTTT. The entire variable domain, with the rest obtained from reference TRBV5-1 and TRBJ2-3, is as follows: KAGVTQTPRYLIKTRGQQVTLSCSPISGHRSVSWYQQTPGQGLQFLFEYFSETQRNKGNFPGRFSGRQFSNSRSEMNVSTLELGDSALYLCASSLISGGATVTTDTQYFGPGTRLTVL.